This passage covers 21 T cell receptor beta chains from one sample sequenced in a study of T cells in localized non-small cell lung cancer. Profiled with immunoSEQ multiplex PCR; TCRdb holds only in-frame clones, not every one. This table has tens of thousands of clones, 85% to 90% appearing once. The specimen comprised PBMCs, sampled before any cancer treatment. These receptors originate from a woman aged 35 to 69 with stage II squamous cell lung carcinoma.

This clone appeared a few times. CDR3: CASSYRDPGELFF. The CDR3 DNA is TGTGCCAGCAGCTACAGGGATCCCGGGGAGCTGTTTTTT. The rearrangement joins TRBV11-3 to TRBJ2-2; D perhaps matches TRBD1 (6 bases). The CDR3 runs 13 residues. Deletions cut 4 bases from V and 6 bases from J, with 9 bases between. Germline V gene data show CDR1 as SGHNT and CDR2 as YENEEA.

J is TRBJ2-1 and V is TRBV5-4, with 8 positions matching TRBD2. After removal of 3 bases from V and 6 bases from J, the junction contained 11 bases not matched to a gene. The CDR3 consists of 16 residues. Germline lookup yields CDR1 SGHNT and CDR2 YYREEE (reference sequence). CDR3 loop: CASSSRGGGGPNEQFF. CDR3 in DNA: TGTGCCAGCAGCTCCCGGGGCGGCGGGGGGCCCAATGAGCAGTTCTTC.

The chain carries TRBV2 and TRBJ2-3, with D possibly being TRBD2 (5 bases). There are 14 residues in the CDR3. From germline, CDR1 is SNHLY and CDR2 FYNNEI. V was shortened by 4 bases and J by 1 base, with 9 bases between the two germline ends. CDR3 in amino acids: CASSGGLRTDTQYF. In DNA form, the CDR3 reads TGTGCCAGCAGTGGCGGACTCCGCACAGATACGCAGTATTTT.

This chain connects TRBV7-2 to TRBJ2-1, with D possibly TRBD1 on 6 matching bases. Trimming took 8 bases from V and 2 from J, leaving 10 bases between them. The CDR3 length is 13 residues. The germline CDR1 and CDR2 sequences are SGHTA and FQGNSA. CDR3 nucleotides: TGTGCCAGCCGGGACACAGCCTACAATGAGCAGTTCTTC. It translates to CASRDTAYNEQFF.

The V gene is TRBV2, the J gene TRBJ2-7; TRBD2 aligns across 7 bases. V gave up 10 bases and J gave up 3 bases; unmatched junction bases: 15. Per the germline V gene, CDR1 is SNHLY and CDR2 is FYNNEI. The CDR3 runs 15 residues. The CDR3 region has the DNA TGTGCCACCGTAAAGCTGGTGGGCGGGGGCTACGAGCAGTACTTC. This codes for CATVKLVGGGYEQYF.

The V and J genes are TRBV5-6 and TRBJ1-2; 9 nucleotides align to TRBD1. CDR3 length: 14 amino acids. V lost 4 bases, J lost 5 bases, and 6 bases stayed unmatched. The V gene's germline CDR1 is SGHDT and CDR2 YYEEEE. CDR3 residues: CASSQSGTGYGYTF. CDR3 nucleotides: TGTGCCAGCAGCCAATCGGGGACAGGGTATGGCTACACCTTC.

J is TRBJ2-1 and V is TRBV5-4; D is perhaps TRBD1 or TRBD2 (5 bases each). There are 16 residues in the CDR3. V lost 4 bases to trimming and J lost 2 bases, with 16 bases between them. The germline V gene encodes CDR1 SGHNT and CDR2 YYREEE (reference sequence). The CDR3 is CASSGGSTRTYNEQFF. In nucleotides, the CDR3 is TGTGCCAGCAGCGGGGGTAGCACCCGGACCTACAATGAGCAGTTCTTC.

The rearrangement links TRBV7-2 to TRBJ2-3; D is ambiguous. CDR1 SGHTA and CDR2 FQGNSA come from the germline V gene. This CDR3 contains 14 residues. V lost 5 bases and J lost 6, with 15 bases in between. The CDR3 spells CASSRARSRDTQYF. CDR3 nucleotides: TGTGCCAGCAGCCGTGCCCGCAGCAGGGATACGCAGTATTTT.

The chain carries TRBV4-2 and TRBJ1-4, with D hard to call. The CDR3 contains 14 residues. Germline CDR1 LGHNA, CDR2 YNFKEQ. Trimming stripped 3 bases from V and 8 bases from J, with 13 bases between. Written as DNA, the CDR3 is TGTGCCAGCAGCCAGGAGGGTATTCGAGAAAAACTGTTTTTT. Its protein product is CASSQEGIREKLFF.

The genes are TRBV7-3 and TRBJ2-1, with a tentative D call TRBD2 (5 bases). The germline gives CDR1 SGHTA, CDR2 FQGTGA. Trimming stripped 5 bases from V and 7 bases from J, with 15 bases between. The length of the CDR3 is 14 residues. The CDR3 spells CASSLDYSGNEQFF. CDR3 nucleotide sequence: TGTGCCAGCAGCCTAGACTATTCGGGGAATGAGCAGTTCTTC. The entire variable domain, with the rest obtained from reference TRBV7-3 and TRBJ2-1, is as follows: GAGVSQTPSNKVTEKGKYVELRCDPISGHTALYWYRQSLGQGPEFLIYFQGTGAADDSGLPNDRFFAVRPEGSVSTLKIQRTERGDSAVYLCASSLDYSGNEQFFGPGTRLTVL.

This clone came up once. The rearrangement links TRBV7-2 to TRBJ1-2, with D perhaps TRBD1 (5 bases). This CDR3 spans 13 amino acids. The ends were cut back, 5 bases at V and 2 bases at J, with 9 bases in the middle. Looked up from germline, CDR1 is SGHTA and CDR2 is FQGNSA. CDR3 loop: CASSPQGNYGYTF. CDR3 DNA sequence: TGTGCCAGCAGCCCTCAGGGAAACTATGGCTACACCTTC. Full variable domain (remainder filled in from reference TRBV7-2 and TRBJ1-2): GAGVSQSPSNKVTEKGKDVELRCDPISGHTALYWYRQSLGQGLEFLIYFQGNSAPDKSGLPSDRFSAERTGGSVSTLTIQRTQQEDSAVYLCASSPQGNYGYTFGSGTRLTVV.

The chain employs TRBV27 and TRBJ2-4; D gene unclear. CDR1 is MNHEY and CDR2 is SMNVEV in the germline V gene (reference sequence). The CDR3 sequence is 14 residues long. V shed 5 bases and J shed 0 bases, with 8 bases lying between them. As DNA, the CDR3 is TGTGCCAGCAGTCCCCTGATAGCCAAAAACATTCAGTACTTC. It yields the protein CASSPLIAKNIQYF.

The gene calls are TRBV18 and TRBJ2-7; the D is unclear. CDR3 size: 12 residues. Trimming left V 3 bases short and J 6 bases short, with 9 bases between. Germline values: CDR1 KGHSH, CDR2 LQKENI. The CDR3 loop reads CASSPGGFEQYF. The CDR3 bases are TGTGCCAGCTCACCTGGCGGATTCGAGCAGTACTTC.

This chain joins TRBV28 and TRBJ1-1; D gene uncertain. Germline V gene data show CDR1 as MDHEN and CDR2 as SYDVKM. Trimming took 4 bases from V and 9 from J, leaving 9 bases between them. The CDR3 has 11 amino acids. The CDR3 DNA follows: TGTGCCAGCAGTTATAGGTCCCAAGCTTTCTTT. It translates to CASSYRSQAFF.

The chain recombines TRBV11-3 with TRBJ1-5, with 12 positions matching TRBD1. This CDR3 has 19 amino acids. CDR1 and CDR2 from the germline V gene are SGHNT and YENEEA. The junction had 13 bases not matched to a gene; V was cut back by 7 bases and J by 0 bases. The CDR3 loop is CASIPPPGQGADSNQPQHF. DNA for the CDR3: TGTGCCAGCATCCCTCCCCCGGGACAGGGGGCTGATAGCAATCAGCCCCAGCATTTT.

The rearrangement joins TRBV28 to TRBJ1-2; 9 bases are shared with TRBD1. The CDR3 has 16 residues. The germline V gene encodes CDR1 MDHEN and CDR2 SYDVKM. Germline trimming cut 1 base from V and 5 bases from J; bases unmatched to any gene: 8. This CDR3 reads CASSLYGGDRAYGYTF. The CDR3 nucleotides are TGTGCCAGCAGTTTATACGGCGGGGACAGGGCTTATGGCTACACCTTC.

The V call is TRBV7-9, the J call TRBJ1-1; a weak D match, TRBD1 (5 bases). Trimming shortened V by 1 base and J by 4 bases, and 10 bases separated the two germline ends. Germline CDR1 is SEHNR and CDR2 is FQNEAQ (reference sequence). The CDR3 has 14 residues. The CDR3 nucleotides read TGTGCCAGCAGCTTAGGGGGCCTGGCCACTGAAGCTTTCTTT. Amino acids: CASSLGGLATEAFF. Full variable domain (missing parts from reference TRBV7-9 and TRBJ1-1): DTGVSQNPRHKITKRGQNVTFRCDPISEHNRLYWYRQTLGQGPEFLTYFQNEAQLEKSRLLSDRFSAERPKGSFSTLEIQRTEQGDSAMYLCASSLGGLATEAFFGQGTRLTVV.

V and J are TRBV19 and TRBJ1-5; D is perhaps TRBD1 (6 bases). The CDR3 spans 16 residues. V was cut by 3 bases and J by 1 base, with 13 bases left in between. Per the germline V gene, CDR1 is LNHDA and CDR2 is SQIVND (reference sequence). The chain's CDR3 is CASSIMGGQSNQPQHF. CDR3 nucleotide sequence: TGTGCCAGTAGTATTATGGGGGGCCAGAGCAATCAGCCCCAGCATTTT.

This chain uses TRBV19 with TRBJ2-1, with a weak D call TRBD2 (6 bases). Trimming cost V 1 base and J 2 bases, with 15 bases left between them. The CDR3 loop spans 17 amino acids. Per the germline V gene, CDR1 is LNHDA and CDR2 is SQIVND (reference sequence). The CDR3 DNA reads TGTGCCAGTAGTATAGGGGCGGGACTCGACACCTACAATGAGCAGTTCTTC. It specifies CASSIGAGLDTYNEQFF.

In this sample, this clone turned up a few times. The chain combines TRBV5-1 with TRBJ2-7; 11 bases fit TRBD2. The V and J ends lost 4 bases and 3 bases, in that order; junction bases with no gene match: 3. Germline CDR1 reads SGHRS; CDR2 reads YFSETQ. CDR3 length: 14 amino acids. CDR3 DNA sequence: TGCGCCAGCAGCACCGGGACTAGCGGCTACGAGCAGTACTTC. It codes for CASSTGTSGYEQYF. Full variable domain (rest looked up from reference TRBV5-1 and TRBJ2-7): KAGVTQTPRYLIKTRGQQVTLSCSPISGHRSVSWYQQTPGQGLQFLFEYFSETQRNKGNFPGRFSGRQFSNSRSEMNVSTLELGDSALYLCASSTGTSGYEQYFGPGTRLTVT.

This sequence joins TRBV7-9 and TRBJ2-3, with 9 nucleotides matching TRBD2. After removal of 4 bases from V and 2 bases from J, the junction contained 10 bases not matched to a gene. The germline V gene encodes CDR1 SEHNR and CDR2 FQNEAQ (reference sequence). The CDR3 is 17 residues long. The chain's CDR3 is CASSSLWTSEYTDTQYF. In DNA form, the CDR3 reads TGTGCCAGCAGCTCACTCTGGACTAGCGAATACACAGATACGCAGTATTTT.